These T cell receptor beta chains were read from a single sample in a study of neurological immune-mediated disorders. TCRdb re-analysed the 5' RACE reads in MiXCR, keeping a single row per CDR3 protein. The table has over 75,000 distinct CDR3 sequences, 5.8% seen once. Sequenced sample: PBMCs. The receptor source for this set is a woman aged 55-70 years with multiple sclerosis. CDR3s include the opening cysteine and the closing phenylalanine or tryptophan. D genes are given only for firm matches. Only some rows state a clone size, as once, few, many or a class for expanded clones.

cdr3_aa: CAWQEQGTARQPQHF; cdr3_nt: TGTGCCTGGCAGGAACAGGGGACGGCTAGGCAGCCCCAGCATTTT; v_call: TRBV30; d_call: TRBD1; clone_size: many; j_call: TRBJ1-5
cdr3_aa: CASSSGGDRTDTQYF; cdr3_nt: TGTGCCAGCAGCTCCGGTGGGGATCGCACAGATACGCAGTATTTT; v_call: TRBV11-1; d_call: -; clone_size: -; j_call: TRBJ2-3
cdr3_aa: CASRPPTKETQYF; cdr3_nt: TGTGCCAGCAGACCCCCGACAAAAGAGACCCAGTACTTC; v_call: TRBV2; d_call: -; clone_size: many; j_call: TRBJ2-5
cdr3_aa: CASSRYNTDEQYF; cdr3_nt: TGTGCCAGCAGTCGATACAACACGGACGAGCAGTACTTC; v_call: TRBV6-6; d_call: -; clone_size: -; j_call: TRBJ2-7
cdr3_aa: CASSLVQAPAQPQHF; cdr3_nt: TGTGCCAGCAGCTTGGTCCAGGCCCCCGCTCAGCCCCAGCATTTT; v_call: TRBV5-6; d_call: -; clone_size: many; j_call: TRBJ1-5
cdr3_aa: CASKANVLTF; cdr3_nt: TGTGCCAGCAAAGCCAACGTCCTGACTTTC; v_call: TRBV12-3/TRBV12-4; d_call: -; clone_size: medium-sized; j_call: TRBJ2-6
cdr3_aa: CASSLGGGGYTF; cdr3_nt: TGTGCCAGCAGCTTAGGGGGGGGTGGCTACACCTTC; v_call: TRBV7-2; d_call: -; clone_size: few; j_call: TRBJ1-2
cdr3_aa: CASSVGWGGSNQPQHF; cdr3_nt: TGTGCCAGCAGCGTAGGATGGGGAGGTAGCAATCAGCCCCAGCATTTT; v_call: TRBV9; d_call: -; clone_size: many; j_call: TRBJ1-5
cdr3_aa: CASSSFMDRLTDTQYF; cdr3_nt: TGCGCCAGCAGCTCCTTCATGGACAGGCTCACAGATACGCAGTATTTT; v_call: TRBV5-1; d_call: TRBD1; clone_size: many; j_call: TRBJ2-3
cdr3_aa: CASSLGPRGNEKLFF; cdr3_nt: TGTGCCAGCAGCTTAGGACCGAGAGGGAATGAAAAACTGTTTTTT; v_call: TRBV11-2; d_call: -; clone_size: many; j_call: TRBJ1-4
cdr3_aa: CASSLLGGGADNEQFF; cdr3_nt: TGTGCCAGCAGTTTACTTGGCGGGGGGGCCGACAATGAGCAGTTCTTC; v_call: TRBV27; d_call: TRBD2; clone_size: few; j_call: TRBJ2-1
cdr3_aa: CASSQVPGHNEQFF; cdr3_nt: TGTGCCAGCAGCCAAGTTCCGGGACACAATGAGCAGTTCTTC; v_call: TRBV3-1; d_call: -; clone_size: -; j_call: TRBJ2-1
cdr3_aa: CASSPDRGKDGYTF; cdr3_nt: TGTGCCAGCAGCCCCGACAGGGGAAAGGATGGCTACACCTTC; v_call: TRBV12-3/TRBV12-4; d_call: TRBD1; clone_size: many; j_call: TRBJ1-2
cdr3_aa: CASIGTSGGVRTDTQYF; cdr3_nt: TGTGCCAGCATAGGGACTAGCGGGGGGGTGCGCACAGATACGCAGTATTTT; v_call: TRBV2; d_call: TRBD2; clone_size: many; j_call: TRBJ2-3
cdr3_aa: CASSQDDTVAGELFF; cdr3_nt: TGTGCCAGCAGCCAAGATGACACAGTCGCCGGGGAGCTGTTTTTT; v_call: TRBV4-2; d_call: -; clone_size: many; j_call: TRBJ2-2
cdr3_aa: CASSQDGTSGGTNTGELFF; cdr3_nt: TGTGCCAGCAGCCAAGACGGGACTAGCGGGGGGACGAACACCGGGGAGCTGTTTTTT; v_call: TRBV4-2; d_call: TRBD2; clone_size: many; j_call: TRBJ2-2
cdr3_aa: CASSLEHGRVNTIYF; cdr3_nt: TGTGCCAGCAGTTTAGAGCACGGCAGAGTAAACACCATATATTTT; v_call: TRBV12-3/TRBV12-4; d_call: -; clone_size: many; j_call: TRBJ1-3
cdr3_aa: CASSFAGVGYTF; cdr3_nt: TGTGCCAGCAGCTTTGCAGGGGTTGGCTACACCTTC; v_call: TRBV7-2; d_call: -; clone_size: many; j_call: TRBJ1-2
cdr3_aa: CASRMRDTLREQYF; cdr3_nt: TGTGCCAGCAGGATGAGGGACACCCTTAGGGAGCAGTACTTC; v_call: TRBV27; d_call: -; clone_size: many; j_call: TRBJ2-7
cdr3_aa: CASSKESQATNEKLFF; cdr3_nt: TGTGCCAGCAGCAAAGAGTCCCAGGCCACTAATGAAAAACTGTTTTTT; v_call: TRBV21-1; d_call: -; clone_size: many; j_call: TRBJ1-4
cdr3_aa: CSARAGQGGETQYF; cdr3_nt: TGCAGTGCTAGAGCCGGGCAGGGGGGAGAGACCCAGTACTTC; v_call: TRBV20-1; d_call: -; clone_size: many; j_call: TRBJ2-5
cdr3_aa: CASTKQGGPGANVLTF; cdr3_nt: TGTGCCAGCACCAAGCAGGGGGGGCCTGGGGCCAACGTCCTGACTTTC; v_call: TRBV7-9; d_call: -; clone_size: many; j_call: TRBJ2-6
cdr3_aa: CSARDYQGKVHEQYF; cdr3_nt: TGCAGTGCTAGAGATTACCAGGGAAAAGTCCACGAGCAGTACTTC; v_call: TRBV20-1; d_call: -; clone_size: many; j_call: TRBJ2-7
cdr3_aa: CASPTQTNTEAFF; cdr3_nt: TGTGCCAGCCCAACTCAAACGAACACTGAAGCTTTCTTT; v_call: TRBV6-1; d_call: -; clone_size: few; j_call: TRBJ1-1
cdr3_aa: CASSLRPNSNQPQHF; cdr3_nt: TGTGCCAGCAGCTTGAGGCCGAACAGCAATCAGCCCCAGCATTTT; v_call: TRBV5-6; d_call: -; clone_size: many; j_call: TRBJ1-5
cdr3_aa: CASSGQAIPYNEQFF; cdr3_nt: TGTGCCAGCAGTGGACAGGCGATACCTTACAATGAGCAGTTCTTC; v_call: TRBV3-1; d_call: TRBD1; clone_size: many; j_call: TRBJ2-1
cdr3_aa: CASSANVQGPRGYTF; cdr3_nt: TGTGCCAGCAGCGCAAATGTTCAGGGTCCCAGGGGCTACACCTTC; v_call: TRBV5-5; d_call: -; clone_size: few; j_call: TRBJ1-2
cdr3_aa: CASSEDVFGNYGYTF; cdr3_nt: TGTGCCAGCAGTGAAGACGTATTTGGGAACTATGGCTACACCTTC; v_call: TRBV5-6; d_call: -; clone_size: many; j_call: TRBJ1-2
cdr3_aa: CASSSRAGAAGELFF; cdr3_nt: TGTGCCAGCAGCTCCCGAGCGGGGGCCGCCGGGGAGCTGTTTTTT; v_call: TRBV7-8; d_call: TRBD2; clone_size: many; j_call: TRBJ2-2
cdr3_aa: CSARPQGALYQPQHF; cdr3_nt: TGCAGTGCTAGACCCCAGGGGGCGCTCTATCAGCCCCAGCATTTT; v_call: TRBV20-1; d_call: TRBD1; clone_size: many; j_call: TRBJ1-5
cdr3_aa: CASSGSTNYGYTF; cdr3_nt: TGCGCCAGCAGCGGAAGTACTAACTATGGCTACACCTTC; v_call: TRBV5-1; d_call: -; clone_size: many; j_call: TRBJ1-2
cdr3_aa: CASSLPGQGRNEQFF; cdr3_nt: TGCGCCAGCAGCTTGCCCGGACAGGGTCGGAATGAGCAGTTCTTC; v_call: TRBV5-1; d_call: TRBD1; clone_size: many; j_call: TRBJ2-1
cdr3_aa: CASSSGVNQPQHF; cdr3_nt: TGTGCTAGCAGCTCAGGGGTTAACCAGCCCCAGCATTTT; v_call: TRBV7-7; d_call: -; clone_size: many; j_call: TRBJ1-5
cdr3_aa: CASSLATESYGYTF; cdr3_nt: TGTGCCAGCAGCTTGGCGACAGAGAGCTATGGCTACACCTTC; v_call: TRBV7-9; d_call: -; clone_size: many; j_call: TRBJ1-2
cdr3_aa: CASSSEGGGSSSYEQYF; cdr3_nt: TGTGCCAGCAGCTCAGAGGGGGGCGGATCAAGCTCCTACGAGCAGTACTTC; v_call: TRBV7-6; d_call: -; clone_size: many; j_call: TRBJ2-7
cdr3_aa: CATSGGRGNEKLFF; cdr3_nt: TGTGCCACCAGCGGGGGCAGGGGGAATGAAAAACTGTTTTTT; v_call: TRBV15; d_call: TRBD1; clone_size: -; j_call: TRBJ1-4
cdr3_aa: CSARETGTLNIQYF; cdr3_nt: TGCAGTGCTAGAGAAACCGGGACCTTAAACATTCAGTACTTC; v_call: TRBV20-1; d_call: -; clone_size: many; j_call: TRBJ2-4
cdr3_aa: CASSLVGSLSTDTQYF; cdr3_nt: TGTGCCAGCAGCTTGGTTGGGAGTCTTAGCACAGATACGCAGTATTTT; v_call: TRBV5-8; d_call: -; clone_size: many; j_call: TRBJ2-3
cdr3_aa: CASSPSGSNTEAFF; cdr3_nt: TGTGCCAGCTCACCATCAGGATCGAACACTGAAGCTTTCTTT; v_call: TRBV18; d_call: -; clone_size: -; j_call: TRBJ1-1
cdr3_aa: CASSAGQGPVRTEAFF; cdr3_nt: TGCGCCAGCAGTGCAGGACAGGGACCCGTTCGCACTGAAGCTTTCTTT; v_call: TRBV10-1; d_call: TRBD1; clone_size: many; j_call: TRBJ1-1
cdr3_aa: CSVDAGGRETQYF; cdr3_nt: TGCAGCGTTGATGCGGGGGGGCGGGAGACCCAGTACTTC; v_call: TRBV29-1; d_call: TRBD2; clone_size: many; j_call: TRBJ2-5
cdr3_aa: CASSPLASQETQYF; cdr3_nt: TGTGCCAGCAGCCCCCTGGCGTCCCAAGAGACCCAGTACTTC; v_call: TRBV7-2; d_call: -; clone_size: many; j_call: TRBJ2-5
cdr3_aa: CASSRGLGETQYF; cdr3_nt: TGTGCCAGCAGCCGGGGACTGGGAGAGACCCAGTACTTC; v_call: TRBV7-6; d_call: -; clone_size: many; j_call: TRBJ2-5
cdr3_aa: CASSRGPTPYGYTF; cdr3_nt: TGTGCCAGCAGTCGAGGTCCCACGCCCTATGGCTACACCTTC; v_call: TRBV7-8; d_call: -; clone_size: many; j_call: TRBJ1-2
cdr3_aa: CASSVDTQGGGYNEQFF; cdr3_nt: TGTGCCAGCAGCGTAGACACCCAAGGGGGGGGCTACAATGAGCAGTTCTTC; v_call: TRBV9; d_call: -; clone_size: many; j_call: TRBJ2-1
cdr3_aa: CASSLPSEQFF; cdr3_nt: TGTGCCAGCAGCCTGCCCTCCGAGCAGTTCTTC; v_call: TRBV7-2; d_call: -; clone_size: many; j_call: TRBJ2-1
cdr3_aa: CASSQAGSTYEQYF; cdr3_nt: TGTGCCAGCAGCCAAGCGGGGAGCACCTACGAGCAGTACTTC; v_call: TRBV7-2; d_call: TRBD2; clone_size: many; j_call: TRBJ2-7
cdr3_aa: CASSLVGRGGAFF; cdr3_nt: TGTGCCAGCAGCTTAGTCGGGAGGGGTGGAGCTTTCTTT; v_call: TRBV11-2; d_call: -; clone_size: -; j_call: TRBJ1-1
cdr3_aa: CASSSGTGALNTEAFF; cdr3_nt: TGTGCCAGCAGCTCGGGGACAGGGGCCTTGAACACTGAAGCTTTCTTT; v_call: TRBV5-6; d_call: TRBD1; clone_size: many; j_call: TRBJ1-1
cdr3_aa: CSTRQGRFEQYF; cdr3_nt: TGCAGCACGAGACAGGGGCGATTCGAGCAGTACTTC; v_call: TRBV29-1; d_call: TRBD1; clone_size: many; j_call: TRBJ2-7
cdr3_aa: CSARDVEQSLYEQYF; cdr3_nt: TGCAGTGCTAGAGATGTCGAACAGAGCCTCTACGAGCAGTACTTC; v_call: TRBV20-1; d_call: -; clone_size: many; j_call: TRBJ2-7
cdr3_aa: CASSRGTGASYGYTF; cdr3_nt: TGTGCCAGCAGCAGGGGGACAGGGGCCAGCTATGGCTACACCTTC; v_call: TRBV11-2; d_call: TRBD1; clone_size: many; j_call: TRBJ1-2
cdr3_aa: CSAREGKGPVGEAFF; cdr3_nt: TGCAGTGCTAGAGAAGGGAAGGGGCCGGTGGGTGAAGCTTTCTTT; v_call: TRBV20-1; d_call: -; clone_size: many; j_call: TRBJ1-1